The 16 T cell receptor beta chains listed next were all sequenced from one sample in a study of cytomegalovirus exposure and HLA in healthy donors (TCRdb year 2017). The library was produced with the immunoSEQ multiplex PCR assay. The multiplex PCR relied on a mix of 60 forward primers for TCR Vbeta segments and 13 reverse primers for TCR Jbeta segments. The source is immuneACCESS, and TCRdb retained only in-frame sequences with V and J called. Part of the clones is not carried over; for the studies checked, unresolved V genes explain less than half of this, and the remainder is unexplained. The sample profile shows roughly 100,000 clones; about 81% of them were found once. 4.5% to 5.5% of the sample is held by the ten biggest clonotypes. The specimen was PBMCs. The receptors stem from a man aged 35 to 55 in good health and CMV-seropositive.

The chain has TRBV6-5 and TRBJ2-1; 10 bases match TRBD1. From germline, CDR1 is MNHEY and CDR2 SVGAGI. V was pared by 2 bases and J by 8 bases, with 6 bases of the junction left unmatched. There are 15 residues in the CDR3. For the CDR3, the DNA is TGTGCCAGCAGTTACCGAGACAGGGGGCGAGATGAGCAGTTCTTC. Its translation: CASSYRDRGRDEQFF.

CDR3 sequence: CASSYPGQETYEQYF. DNA of the CDR3: TGTGCCAGCAGTTACCCGGGACAGGAGACCTACGAGCAGTACTTC. V and J are TRBV6-6 and TRBJ2-7; 8 positions match TRBD1. This CDR3 spans 15 amino acids. V lost 2 bases to trimming and J lost 2 bases; unmatched junction nucleotides: 5. Germline loops: CDR1 MNHNY, CDR2 SVGAGI (reference sequence).

The chain employs TRBV28 and TRBJ2-7, with 9 positions matching TRBD1. The CDR3 has 15 amino acids. The germline gives CDR1 MDHEN, CDR2 SYDVKM. J gave up 0 bases and V 6 bases, and 6 bases lay outside the gene matches. As DNA, the CDR3 is TGTGCCAGCAGGGCCGGGACAGGGAGCTCCTACGAGCAGTACTTC. Translation: CASRAGTGSSYEQYF.

The gene calls are TRBV5-4 and TRBJ2-3, with 10 bases fitting TRBD2. Trimming cost V 4 bases and J 0 bases; bases outside gene matches: 5. The germline V gene encodes CDR1 SGHNT and CDR2 YYREEE (reference sequence). CDR3 length: 16 amino acids. The CDR3 here is CASSRTSGTSTDTQYF. The CDR3 coding sequence is TGTGCCAGCAGCCGAACTAGCGGGACTAGCACAGATACGCAGTATTTT.

V usage is TRBV7-2 and J usage is TRBJ2-7, with 9 bases fitting TRBD2. CDR3 size: 16 residues. Germline V CDR1 and CDR2: SGHTA, FQGNSA. Losses at the gene ends were 1 base for V and 6 bases for J; bases not matched to a gene: 10. CDR3 region: CASSLVAAGGPIEQYF. In nucleotides, the CDR3 is TGTGCCAGCAGCTTAGTAGCAGCGGGGGGCCCCATCGAGCAGTACTTC.

The rearrangement links TRBV18 to TRBJ2-4; a weak D match, TRBD2 (6 bases). Trimming removed 6 bases from V and 4 bases from J, with 16 bases in between. Germline V gives CDR1 KGHSH, CDR2 LQKENI. The CDR3 sequence is 15 residues long. The CDR3 DNA reads TGTGCCAGCTCCCCCGGGGGTGGTTCTAAAAACATTCAGTACTTC. This encodes CASSPGGGSKNIQYF.

On this clone itself: An end of the junction differs from the germline gene, which may be a read error. The V call is TRBV19, the J call TRBJ2-6; weak D call: TRBD2 (5 bases). This CDR3 is built from 11 residues. Per germline, CDR1 LNHDA and CDR2 SQIVND (reference sequence). CDR3 protein: CASSMTGGLSF. In nucleotides, the CDR3 is TGTGCCAGTAGTATGACCGGAGGACTCTCTTTC.

The chain is built from TRBV30 and TRBJ1-1; the D gene is possibly TRBD1 (5 bases). The CDR3 has 16 amino acids. V was pared by 4 bases and J by 1 base, with 19 bases between. CDR1 and CDR2 from the germline V gene are GTSNPN and SVGIG (reference sequence). For the CDR3, the DNA is TGTGCCTGGACCGTCGGGGGGTTATTTGGGAACACTGAAGCTTTCTTT. Its protein product is CAWTVGGLFGNTEAFF.

The chain employs TRBV29-1 and TRBJ1-3; D is uncertain. Germline assignment: CDR1 SQVTM and CDR2 ANQGSEA. The CDR3 is 16 residues long. Trimming removed 0 bases at V and 0 bases at J, with 12 bases between. CDR3 sequence: CSVEDRAAYSGNTIYF. The CDR3 DNA is TGCAGCGTTGAAGACCGTGCGGCCTACTCTGGAAACACCATATATTTT.

This clone was detected only once. The chain carries TRBV5-4 and TRBJ2-1; 9 bases map to TRBD1. The CDR3 has 15 amino acids. The V segment lost 7 bases and the J segment 8 bases; nucleotides outside the gene matches: 13. Germline loops: CDR1 SGHNT, CDR2 YYREEE (reference sequence). CDR3: CASLKTGQGSHEQFF. The CDR3 DNA sequence: TGTGCCAGCTTAAAAACGGGACAGGGATCTCATGAGCAGTTCTTC.

The chain recombines TRBV4-2 with TRBJ1-4; D may be TRBD1 (5 bases). This CDR3 spans 15 amino acids. Germline V gives CDR1 LGHNA, CDR2 YNFKEQ. The germline V and J ends were trimmed by 0 bases and 8 bases, with 13 bases remaining between them. CDR3 DNA: TGTGCCAGCAGCCAAGATCGGCAGGGAGGAGAAAAACTGTTTTTT. It yields the protein CASSQDRQGGEKLFF.

This clone was detected a few times. The chain links TRBV5-6 to TRBJ2-3; D might be TRBD2 (5 bases). The CDR3 extends over 14 amino acids. Germline assignment: CDR1 SGHDT and CDR2 YYEEEE. The V and J ends lost 4 bases and 5 bases respectively, with 14 bases between them. The CDR3 nucleotides read TGTGCCAGCAGCCCCCTAGCTGAGTTAGATACGCAGTATTTT. Protein sequence: CASSPLAELDTQYF.

This chain links TRBV28 with TRBJ2-1, with 7 nucleotides matching TRBD2. From germline, CDR1 is MDHEN and CDR2 SYDVKM. The CDR3 spans 17 residues. The junction had 11 bases not matched to a gene; V was cut back by 5 bases and J by 1 base. The CDR3 DNA reads as TGTGCCAGCAGTGGGGAGGGGTTCGGAGATTCCTACAATGAGCAGTTCTTC. This translates into CASSGEGFGDSYNEQFF.

The chain joins TRBV5-1 to TRBJ2-2; 8 nucleotides match TRBD1. Per the germline V gene, CDR1 is SGHRS and CDR2 is YFSETQ. This CDR3 contains 16 residues. V gave up 0 bases and J gave up 1 base; unmatched junction bases: 2. The CDR3 sequence is CASSLVGQGNTGELFF. As DNA, the CDR3 is TGCGCCAGCAGCTTGGTAGGACAGGGGAACACCGGGGAGCTGTTTTTT.

For this clone: The junction differs from germline at one of its ends, possibly a read error. DNA for the CDR3: TGTTCCAGCAGCCCAACTAGCGGGGTCTACAATGAGCAGTTCTTC. Protein: CSSSPTSGVYNEQFF. The chain is built from TRBV7-9 and TRBJ2-1, with 10 bases lining up with TRBD2. Germline CDR1 SEHNR, CDR2 FQNEAQ (reference sequence). The length of the CDR3 is 15 residues.

In nucleotides, the CDR3 is TGTGCCAGCAGGATGGGACTAGCGGGAGGGGGAGATACGCAGTATTTT. As protein: CASRMGLAGGGDTQYF. The rearrangement links TRBV5-4 to TRBJ2-3, with 16 bases that match TRBD2. The germline CDR1 and CDR2 sequences are SGHNT and YYREEE (reference sequence). Trimming at V came to 5 bases and at J to 5 bases, leaving 5 bases not matched to a gene. The CDR3 length is 16 residues.